These T cell receptor beta chains were read from a single sample in a study of blood T cell repertoires in COVID-19. Some clones are missing from TCRdb's copy, which holds only in-frame ones; the method was immunoSEQ multiplex PCR. Counted here are about 68,000 clones, around 90% occurring once; the ten biggest clones make up about 7%. Sequencing was done on a sample of peripheral blood. Source of these receptors: a man in his forties or fifties with active COVID-19. Each CDR3 is given with its conserved first and last residue. A D gene is named only where the DNA matches it firmly. Clone size is given for some rows only: seen once, a few or many times, or a class if the clone is expanded.

V gene: TRBV11-2
D gene: TRBD2
clone size: -
J gene: TRBJ2-7
CDR3 protein: CASSSLGLGEQYF
CDR3 DNA: TGTGCCAGCAGCTCCCTAGGACTAGGCGAGCAGTACTTC

V gene: TRBV12-3/TRBV12-4
D gene: -
clone size: -
J gene: TRBJ1-5
CDR3 protein: CASTQGLQPQHF
CDR3 DNA: TGTGCCAGCACCCAGGGGCTCCAGCCCCAGCATTTT

V gene: TRBV11-2
D gene: TRBD2
clone size: once
J gene: TRBJ2-1
CDR3 protein: CASSFSGSRNNEQFF
CDR3 DNA: TGTGCCAGCAGCTTCAGCGGGAGCCGTAACAATGAGCAGTTCTTC

V gene: TRBV4-2
D gene: TRBD1
clone size: -
J gene: TRBJ1-2
CDR3 protein: CASSQSRSRGRNYGYTF
CDR3 DNA: TGTGCCAGCAGCCAATCGAGGAGCAGGGGGCGCAACTATGGCTACACCTTC

V gene: TRBV5-1
D gene: -
clone size: -
J gene: TRBJ1-2
CDR3 protein: CASSVSTGENYGYTF
CDR3 DNA: TGCGCCAGCAGTGTTTCCACAGGAGAAAACTATGGCTACACCTTC

V gene: TRBV6-2/TRBV6-3
D gene: -
clone size: -
J gene: TRBJ1-6
CDR3 protein: CASSYREDSPLHF
CDR3 DNA: TGTGCCAGCAGTTATCGGGAAGACTCACCCCTCCACTTT

V gene: TRBV19
D gene: TRBD1
clone size: -
J gene: TRBJ1-1
CDR3 protein: CASSIGTGVGEAFF
CDR3 DNA: TGTGCCAGTAGTATAGGGACAGGGGTGGGTGAAGCTTTCTTT

V gene: TRBV2
D gene: -
clone size: -
J gene: TRBJ1-2
CDR3 protein: CASSEDRVGGYTF
CDR3 DNA: TGTGCCAGCAGTGAAGACAGGGTTGGAGGCTACACCTTC

V gene: TRBV24-1
D gene: TRBD1
clone size: -
J gene: TRBJ1-2
CDR3 protein: CATGDSLSAQGIYGYTF
CDR3 DNA: TGTGCCACCGGTGATTCGCTTTCGGCACAGGGGATCTATGGCTACACCTTC

V gene: TRBV9
D gene: -
clone size: -
J gene: TRBJ1-1
CDR3 protein: CASSLTGWNTEAFF
CDR3 DNA: TGTGCCTCGTCGTTGACAGGCTGGAACACTGAAGCTTTCTTT

V gene: TRBV30
D gene: -
clone size: once
J gene: TRBJ1-1
CDR3 protein: CAWKGIEAFF
CDR3 DNA: TGTGCCTGGAAGGGGATTGAAGCTTTCTTT

V gene: TRBV5-1
D gene: TRBD1
clone size: few
J gene: TRBJ1-3
CDR3 protein: CASSAMDRGRGNTIYF
CDR3 DNA: TGCGCCAGCAGCGCTATGGACAGGGGGCGGGGAAACACCATATATTTT

V gene: TRBV13
D gene: -
clone size: -
J gene: TRBJ2-3
CDR3 protein: CASSQGPTDTQYF
CDR3 DNA: TGTGCCAGCAGCCAGGGTCCCACAGATACGCAGTATTTT

V gene: TRBV5-1
D gene: TRBD1
clone size: -
J gene: TRBJ2-5
CDR3 protein: CASSLQAGQGLEYF
CDR3 DNA: TGCGCCAGCAGCTTGCAAGCAGGACAGGGGCTAGAGTACTTC

V gene: TRBV19
D gene: -
clone size: -
J gene: TRBJ2-1
CDR3 protein: CASSRGDSPVLYNEQFF
CDR3 DNA: TGTGCCAGTAGCAGAGGAGACAGTCCCGTTCTCTACAATGAGCAGTTCTTC

V gene: TRBV2
D gene: TRBD1
clone size: few
J gene: TRBJ2-7
CDR3 protein: CASLRSRDRAYEQYF
CDR3 DNA: TGTGCCAGCTTGAGGTCCCGGGACAGAGCCTACGAGCAGTACTTC

V gene: TRBV28
D gene: TRBD2
clone size: -
J gene: TRBJ2-7
CDR3 protein: CASRRNSAGATYEQYF
CDR3 DNA: TGTGCCAGCAGGAGGAATTCAGCGGGGGCTACCTACGAGCAGTACTTC

V gene: TRBV7-9
D gene: -
clone size: -
J gene: TRBJ2-5
CDR3 protein: CASSPWAYQETQYF
CDR3 DNA: TGTGCCAGCAGCCCTTGGGCCTACCAAGAGACCCAGTACTTC

V gene: TRBV6-4
D gene: -
clone size: -
J gene: TRBJ2-1
CDR3 protein: CASSDSQGNEQFF
CDR3 DNA: TGTGCCAGCAGTGACTCGCAGGGCAATGAGCAGTTCTTC

V gene: TRBV4-3
D gene: -
clone size: -
J gene: TRBJ2-3
CDR3 protein: CASSQGGRDTDTQYF
CDR3 DNA: TGCGCCAGCAGCCAAGGCGGTCGTGACACAGATACGCAGTATTTT

V gene: TRBV7-3
D gene: TRBD1
clone size: -
J gene: TRBJ1-1
CDR3 protein: CASSPRGSGTEAFF
CDR3 DNA: TGTGCCAGCAGCCCCAGGGGGTCGGGCACTGAAGCTTTCTTT

V gene: TRBV5-3
D gene: TRBD2
clone size: -
J gene: TRBJ2-1
CDR3 protein: CARRPSGGRAGEQFF
CDR3 DNA: TGTGCCAGAAGACCGAGCGGGGGCCGCGCTGGGGAGCAGTTCTTC

V gene: TRBV18
D gene: -
clone size: -
J gene: TRBJ2-7
CDR3 protein: CASSTTPYEQYF
CDR3 DNA: TGTGCCAGCTCCACAACCCCTTACGAGCAGTACTTC

V gene: TRBV9
D gene: TRBD1
clone size: -
J gene: TRBJ2-1
CDR3 protein: CASSPRIRAGGYNEQFF
CDR3 DNA: TGTGCCAGCAGCCCTCGGATAAGGGCAGGGGGTTACAATGAGCAGTTCTTC

V gene: TRBV4-3
D gene: -
clone size: -
J gene: TRBJ2-1
CDR3 protein: CASSQDRGSYNEQFF
CDR3 DNA: TGCGCCAGCAGCCAAGACAGGGGCAGCTACAATGAGCAGTTCTTC

V gene: TRBV6-5
D gene: -
clone size: -
J gene: TRBJ1-1
CDR3 protein: CASKSGDTEAFF
CDR3 DNA: TGTGCCAGCAAGTCAGGGGACACTGAAGCTTTCTTT

V gene: TRBV21-1
D gene: -
clone size: -
J gene: TRBJ1-1
CDR3 protein: CASARTVNTEAFF
CDR3 DNA: TGTGCCAGCGCAAGGACAGTGAACACTGAAGCTTTCTTT

V gene: TRBV7-2
D gene: -
clone size: -
J gene: TRBJ2-2
CDR3 protein: CASSLDGLLGRELFF
CDR3 DNA: TGTGCCAGCAGCTTAGATGGACTCCTTGGAAGGGAGCTGTTTTTT

V gene: TRBV4-2
D gene: TRBD2
clone size: -
J gene: TRBJ2-4
CDR3 protein: CASSRVPGTSGLAKNIQYF
CDR3 DNA: TGTGCCAGCAGCCGAGTACCGGGGACTAGCGGGTTGGCCAAAAACATTCAGTACTTC

V gene: TRBV7-3
D gene: -
clone size: -
J gene: TRBJ2-2
CDR3 protein: CASSVQQGNTGELFF
CDR3 DNA: TGTGCCAGCAGCGTACAACAGGGGAACACCGGGGAGCTGTTTTTT

V gene: TRBV9
D gene: -
clone size: -
J gene: TRBJ1-3
CDR3 protein: CASSVGWSGNTIYF
CDR3 DNA: TGTGCCAGCAGCGTCGGTTGGTCTGGAAACACCATATATTTT

V gene: TRBV18
D gene: TRBD1
clone size: -
J gene: TRBJ1-1
CDR3 protein: CASSPLGTGDTEAFF
CDR3 DNA: TGTGCCAGCTCACCACTTGGGACAGGGGACACTGAAGCTTTCTTT

V gene: TRBV11-3
D gene: -
clone size: -
J gene: TRBJ2-5
CDR3 protein: CASSPGRQGQETQYF
CDR3 DNA: TGTGCCAGCAGCCCGGGACGCCAGGGGCAAGAGACCCAGTACTTC

V gene: TRBV11-1
D gene: TRBD2
clone size: -
J gene: TRBJ2-3
CDR3 protein: CASSTPLAGATDTQYF
CDR3 DNA: TGTGCCAGCAGCACGCCGCTAGCGGGAGCGACAGATACGCAGTATTTT

V gene: TRBV2
D gene: TRBD1
clone size: -
J gene: TRBJ2-3
CDR3 protein: CASSDRTGRGTDTQYF
CDR3 DNA: TGTGCCAGCAGTGATCGGACAGGGAGAGGCACAGATACGCAGTATTTT

V gene: TRBV28
D gene: -
clone size: -
J gene: TRBJ1-5
CDR3 protein: CASSPVQGGQPQHF
CDR3 DNA: TGTGCCAGCAGTCCGGTGCAGGGCGGTCAGCCCCAGCATTTT

V gene: TRBV3-1/TRBV3-2
D gene: TRBD1
clone size: -
J gene: TRBJ2-3
CDR3 protein: CASSEQGQGVTDTQYF
CDR3 DNA: TGTGCCAGCAGCGAACAGGGACAGGGAGTTACAGATACGCAGTATTTT

V gene: TRBV30
D gene: TRBD1
clone size: -
J gene: TRBJ2-2
CDR3 protein: CAWSSWDRGTGELFF
CDR3 DNA: TGTGCCTGGAGTTCCTGGGACAGGGGGACCGGGGAGCTGTTTTTT

V gene: TRBV6-6
D gene: -
clone size: -
J gene: TRBJ1-2
CDR3 protein: CASSSNRLGANYGYTF
CDR3 DNA: TGTGCCAGCAGTTCTAATCGACTAGGAGCTAACTATGGCTACACCTTC

V gene: TRBV28
D gene: TRBD1
clone size: -
J gene: TRBJ2-5
CDR3 protein: CASNTRQGQETQYF
CDR3 DNA: TGTGCCAGCAACACCCGACAGGGGCAAGAGACCCAGTACTTC

V gene: TRBV10-3
D gene: TRBD1
clone size: -
J gene: TRBJ1-1
CDR3 protein: CAISEQNRGAEAFF
CDR3 DNA: TGTGCCATCAGTGAGCAGAACAGGGGGGCTGAAGCTTTCTTT

V gene: TRBV7-9
D gene: -
clone size: -
J gene: TRBJ2-7
CDR3 protein: CASSFPTGEQYF
CDR3 DNA: TGTGCCAGCAGCTTCCCTACCGGCGAGCAGTACTTC

V gene: TRBV18
D gene: -
clone size: -
J gene: TRBJ1-1
CDR3 protein: CASSPGGGVNTEAFF
CDR3 DNA: TGTGCCAGCTCACCGGGAGGGGGTGTGAACACTGAAGCTTTCTTT

V gene: TRBV3-1/TRBV3-2
D gene: TRBD2
clone size: once
J gene: TRBJ2-3
CDR3 protein: CASSHLHGGGRTDTQYF
CDR3 DNA: TGTGCCAGCAGCCACCTCCATGGCGGGGGGAGGACAGATACGCAGTATTTT

V gene: TRBV7-6
D gene: TRBD2
clone size: -
J gene: TRBJ2-2
CDR3 protein: CASSLESGGAAGELFF
CDR3 DNA: TGTGCCAGCAGCTTAGAGAGCGGGGGGGCCGCCGGGGAGCTGTTTTTT

V gene: TRBV9
D gene: TRBD2
clone size: -
J gene: TRBJ2-3
CDR3 protein: CASSSGSIADTQYF
CDR3 DNA: TGTGCCAGCAGTAGCGGGAGCATCGCAGATACGCAGTATTTT

V gene: TRBV6-5
D gene: -
clone size: -
J gene: TRBJ1-1
CDR3 protein: CASTVARRNTEAFF
CDR3 DNA: TGTGCCAGCACGGTGGCCAGGCGGAACACTGAAGCTTTCTTT

V gene: TRBV28
D gene: -
clone size: once
J gene: TRBJ1-6
CDR3 protein: CASSLRQGNSPLHF
CDR3 DNA: TGTGCCAGCAGTTTGAGGCAGGGTAATTCACCCCTCCACTTT

V gene: TRBV7-6
D gene: TRBD2
clone size: -
J gene: TRBJ2-1
CDR3 protein: CASSFRLAGVHEQFF
CDR3 DNA: TGTGCCAGCAGCTTTAGACTAGCGGGAGTGCATGAGCAGTTCTTC

V gene: TRBV27
D gene: -
clone size: -
J gene: TRBJ1-5
CDR3 protein: CASSGMGGNQPQHF
CDR3 DNA: TGTGCCAGCAGCGGAATGGGAGGAAATCAGCCCCAGCATTTT

V gene: TRBV7-9
D gene: -
clone size: -
J gene: TRBJ2-2
CDR3 protein: CASSLGLANTGELFF
CDR3 DNA: TGTGCCAGCAGCCTCGGACTCGCGAACACCGGGGAGCTGTTTTTT

V gene: TRBV5-1
D gene: -
clone size: once
J gene: TRBJ2-7
CDR3 protein: CASRLQGQEQYF
CDR3 DNA: TGCGCCAGCAGGTTACAGGGCCAGGAGCAGTACTTC

V gene: TRBV9
D gene: -
clone size: -
J gene: TRBJ2-5
CDR3 protein: CASSAGQRGGLEETQYF
CDR3 DNA: TGTGCCAGCAGCGCTGGACAGAGGGGGGGATTGGAAGAGACCCAGTACTTC